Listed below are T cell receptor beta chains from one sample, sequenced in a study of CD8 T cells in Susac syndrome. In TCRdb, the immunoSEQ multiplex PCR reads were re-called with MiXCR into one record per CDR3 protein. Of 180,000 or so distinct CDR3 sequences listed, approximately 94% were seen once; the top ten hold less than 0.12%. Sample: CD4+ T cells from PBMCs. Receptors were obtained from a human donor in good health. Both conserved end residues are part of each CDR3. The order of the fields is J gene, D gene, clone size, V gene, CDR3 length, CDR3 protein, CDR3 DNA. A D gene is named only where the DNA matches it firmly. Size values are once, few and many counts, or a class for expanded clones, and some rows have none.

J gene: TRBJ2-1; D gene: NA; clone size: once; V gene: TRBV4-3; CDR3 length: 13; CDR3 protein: CASSLTDLNEQFF; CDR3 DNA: TGCGCCAGCAGCCTCACGGACCTAAATGAGCAGTTCTTC
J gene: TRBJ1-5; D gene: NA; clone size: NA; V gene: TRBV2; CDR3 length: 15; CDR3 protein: CASSVQVGGNQPQHF; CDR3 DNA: TGTGCCAGCAGTGTACAGGTGGGGGGCAATCAGCCCCAGCATTTT
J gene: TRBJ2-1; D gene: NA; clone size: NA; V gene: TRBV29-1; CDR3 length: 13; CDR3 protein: CSGDLSSYNEQFF; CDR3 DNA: TGCAGTGGCGACCTGAGCTCCTACAATGAGCAGTTCTTC
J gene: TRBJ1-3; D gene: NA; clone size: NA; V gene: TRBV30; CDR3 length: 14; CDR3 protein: CAWSVGGIGNTIYF; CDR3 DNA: TGTGCCTGGAGTGTAGGGGGGATCGGAAACACCATATATTTT
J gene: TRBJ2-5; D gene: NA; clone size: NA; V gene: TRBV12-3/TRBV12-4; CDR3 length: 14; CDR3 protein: CASSPSRVRETQYF; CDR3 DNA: TGTGCCAGCAGTCCTTCTAGAGTACGAGAGACCCAGTACTTC
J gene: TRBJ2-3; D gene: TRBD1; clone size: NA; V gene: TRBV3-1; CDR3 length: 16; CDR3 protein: CASSRKQGAGTDTQYF; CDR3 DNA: TGTGCCAGCAGCCGGAAACAGGGGGCCGGGACAGATACGCAGTATTTT
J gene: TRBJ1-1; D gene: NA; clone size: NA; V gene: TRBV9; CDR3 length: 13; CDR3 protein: CASSVNPRAEAFF; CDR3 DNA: TGTGCCAGCAGCGTCAACCCTCGCGCTGAAGCTTTCTTT
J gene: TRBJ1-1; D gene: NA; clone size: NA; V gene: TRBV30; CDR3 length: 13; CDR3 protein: CAWSVVSGVYAFF; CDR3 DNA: TGTGCCTGGAGTGTAGTATCAGGGGTTTACGCTTTCTTT
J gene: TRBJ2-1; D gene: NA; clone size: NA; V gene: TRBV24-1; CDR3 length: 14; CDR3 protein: CATTDSRWINEQFF; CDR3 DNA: TGTGCCACTACCGACAGTCGGTGGATCAATGAGCAGTTCTTC
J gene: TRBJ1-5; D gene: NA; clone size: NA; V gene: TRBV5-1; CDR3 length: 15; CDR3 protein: CASSLGGYPDQPQHF; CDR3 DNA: TGCGCCAGCAGCTTGGGGGGATACCCGGATCAGCCCCAGCATTTT
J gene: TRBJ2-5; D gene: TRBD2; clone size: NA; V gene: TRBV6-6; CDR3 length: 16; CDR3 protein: CASRTGLAGGQETQYF; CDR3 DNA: TGTGCCAGCAGAACCGGACTAGCGGGGGGACAAGAGACCCAGTACTTC
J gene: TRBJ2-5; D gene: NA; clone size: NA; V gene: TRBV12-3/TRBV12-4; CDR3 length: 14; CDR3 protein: CASSPPPGAETQYF; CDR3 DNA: TGTGCCAGCAGTCCTCCCCCCGGCGCAGAGACCCAGTACTTC
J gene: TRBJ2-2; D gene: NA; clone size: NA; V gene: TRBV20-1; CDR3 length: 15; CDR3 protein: CSARDTGDVTGELFF; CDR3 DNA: TGCAGTGCTAGAGACACGGGAGATGTCACCGGGGAGCTGTTTTTT
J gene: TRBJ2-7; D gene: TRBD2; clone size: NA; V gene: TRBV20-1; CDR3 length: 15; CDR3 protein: CSSGPVTGGPYEQYF; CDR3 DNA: TGCAGTTCAGGGCCCGTGACGGGAGGGCCGTACGAGCAGTACTTC
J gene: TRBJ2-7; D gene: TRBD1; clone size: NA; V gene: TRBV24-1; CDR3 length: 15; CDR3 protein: CATSDSGTGNYEQYF; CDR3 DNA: TGTGCCACCAGTGATTCCGGGACAGGGAACTACGAGCAGTACTTC
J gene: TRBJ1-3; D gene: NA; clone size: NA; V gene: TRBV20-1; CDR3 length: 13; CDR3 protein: CSARTETGNTIYF; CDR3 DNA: TGCAGTGCTAGAACTGAGACTGGAAACACCATATATTTT
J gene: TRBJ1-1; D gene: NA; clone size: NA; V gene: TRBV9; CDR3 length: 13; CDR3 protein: CASSVVGHTEAFF; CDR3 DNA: TGTGCCAGCAGCGTAGTAGGCCACACTGAAGCTTTCTTT
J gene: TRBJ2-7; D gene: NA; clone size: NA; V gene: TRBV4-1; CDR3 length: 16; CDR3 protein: CASSQSRATYPYEQYF; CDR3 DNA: TGCGCCAGCAGCCAGAGTAGGGCCACGTATCCCTACGAGCAGTACTTC
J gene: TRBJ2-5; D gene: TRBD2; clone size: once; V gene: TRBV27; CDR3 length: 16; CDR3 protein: CASSRGREGLAETQYF; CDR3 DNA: TGTGCCAGCTCCAGGGGACGGGAGGGCCTAGCGGAGACCCAGTACTTC
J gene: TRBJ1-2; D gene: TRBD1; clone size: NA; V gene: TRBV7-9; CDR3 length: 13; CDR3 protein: CASSFTGGPGYTF; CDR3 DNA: TGTGCCAGCAGCTTCACAGGGGGACCCGGCTACACCTTC
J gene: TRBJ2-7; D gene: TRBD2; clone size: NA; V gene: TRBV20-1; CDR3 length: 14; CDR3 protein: CSARGMAGAYEQYF; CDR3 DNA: TGCAGTGCTAGAGGTATGGCGGGGGCCTACGAGCAGTACTTC
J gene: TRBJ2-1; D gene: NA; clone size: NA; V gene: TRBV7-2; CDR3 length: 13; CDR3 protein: CASSLGSNNEQFF; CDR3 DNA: TGTGCCAGCAGCTTAGGGTCCAACAATGAGCAGTTCTTC
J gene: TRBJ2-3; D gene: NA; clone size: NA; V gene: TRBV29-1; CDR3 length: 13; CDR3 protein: CSVEEATADTQYF; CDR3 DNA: TGCAGCGTTGAAGAAGCGACAGCAGATACGCAGTATTTT
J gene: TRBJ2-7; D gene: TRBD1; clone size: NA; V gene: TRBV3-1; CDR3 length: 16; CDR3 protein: CASSQGSGTGGHEQYF; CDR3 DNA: TGTGCCAGCAGCCAAGGGAGTGGGACAGGGGGCCACGAGCAGTACTTC